This TCR beta chain was recovered during a study of metastatic and nonmetastatic thyroid tumors. This clone was detected once. Germline values: CDR1 SGHAT, CDR2 FQDESV (reference sequence). This CDR3 contains 16 residues. Unmatched junction bases numbered 1, after V lost 2 bases and J lost 0 bases. TCRdb re-processed the PCR reads through MiXCR. The table includes approximately 7,600 clones, roughly 37% detected once. Every patient underwent thyroid surgery untreated. The chain carries TRBV11-1 and TRBJ2-2; TRBD2 matches at 9 bases. This sequence was found in a female donor with papillary thyroid cancer or a benign thyroid nodule (not recorded which). Some clones in this sample may be carry-over from other donors' samples. Sequenced: tumor tissue. The CDR3 loop is CASSLSSGANTGELFF. CDR3 DNA: TGTGCCAGCAGCTTATCTAGCGGGGCGAACACCGGGGAGCTGTTTTTT.